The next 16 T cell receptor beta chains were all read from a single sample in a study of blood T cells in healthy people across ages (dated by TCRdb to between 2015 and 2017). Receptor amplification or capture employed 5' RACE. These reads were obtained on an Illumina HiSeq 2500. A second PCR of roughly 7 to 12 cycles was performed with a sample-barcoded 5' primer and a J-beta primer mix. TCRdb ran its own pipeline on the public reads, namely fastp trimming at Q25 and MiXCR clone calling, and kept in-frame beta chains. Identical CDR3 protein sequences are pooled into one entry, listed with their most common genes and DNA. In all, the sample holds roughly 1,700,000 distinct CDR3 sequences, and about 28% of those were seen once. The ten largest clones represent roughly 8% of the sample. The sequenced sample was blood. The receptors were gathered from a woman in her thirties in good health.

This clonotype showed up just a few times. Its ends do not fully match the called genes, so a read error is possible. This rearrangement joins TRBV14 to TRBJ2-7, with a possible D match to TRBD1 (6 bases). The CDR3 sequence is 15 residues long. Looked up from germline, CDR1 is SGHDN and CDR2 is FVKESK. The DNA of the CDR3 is TGTGCCGGCAGCCAAGAAGGCAGGGGAGCCTACGAGCAGTACTTC. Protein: CAGSQEGRGAYEQYF.

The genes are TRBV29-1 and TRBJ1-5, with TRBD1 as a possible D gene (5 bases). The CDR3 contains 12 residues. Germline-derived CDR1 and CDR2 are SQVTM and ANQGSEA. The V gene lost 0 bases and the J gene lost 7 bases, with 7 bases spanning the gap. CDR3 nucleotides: TGCAGCGTTGAAGAGGGGGGGCAGCCCCAGCATTTT. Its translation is CSVEEGGQPQHF.

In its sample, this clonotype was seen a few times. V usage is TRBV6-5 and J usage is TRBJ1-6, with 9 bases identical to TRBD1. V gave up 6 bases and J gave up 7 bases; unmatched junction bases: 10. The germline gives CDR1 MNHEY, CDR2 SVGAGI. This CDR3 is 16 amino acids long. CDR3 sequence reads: CASRAGTGSSNSPLHF. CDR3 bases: TGTGCCAGCAGGGCCGGGACAGGGTCTTCCAATTCACCCCTCCACTTT.

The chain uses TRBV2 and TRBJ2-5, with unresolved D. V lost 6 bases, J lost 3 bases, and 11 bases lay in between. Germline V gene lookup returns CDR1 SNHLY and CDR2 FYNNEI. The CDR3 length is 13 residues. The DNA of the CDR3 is TGTGCCAGCAGCCCAAATAGGGAAGAGACCCAGTACTTC. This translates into CASSPNREETQYF.

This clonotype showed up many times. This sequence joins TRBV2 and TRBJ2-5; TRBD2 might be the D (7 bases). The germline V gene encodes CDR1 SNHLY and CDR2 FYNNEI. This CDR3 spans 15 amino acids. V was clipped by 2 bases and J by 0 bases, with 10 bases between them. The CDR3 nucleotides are TGTGCCAGCAGTGAACGGGGGGCACACCAAGAGACCCAGTACTTC. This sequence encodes CASSERGAHQETQYF.

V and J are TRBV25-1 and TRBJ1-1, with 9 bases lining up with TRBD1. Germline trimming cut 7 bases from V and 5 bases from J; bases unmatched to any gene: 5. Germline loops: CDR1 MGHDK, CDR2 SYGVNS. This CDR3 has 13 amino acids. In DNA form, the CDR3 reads TGTGCCAGCACTCTCGGACAGGGGACTGAAGCTTTCTTT. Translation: CASTLGQGTEAFF.

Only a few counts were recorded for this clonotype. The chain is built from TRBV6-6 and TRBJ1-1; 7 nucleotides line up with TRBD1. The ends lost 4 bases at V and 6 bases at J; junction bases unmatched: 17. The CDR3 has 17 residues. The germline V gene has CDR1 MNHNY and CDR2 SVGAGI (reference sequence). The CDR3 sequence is CASSLMTGPTRRAEAFF. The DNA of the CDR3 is TGTGCCAGCAGTTTAATGACAGGGCCAACCCGGAGGGCTGAAGCTTTCTTT.

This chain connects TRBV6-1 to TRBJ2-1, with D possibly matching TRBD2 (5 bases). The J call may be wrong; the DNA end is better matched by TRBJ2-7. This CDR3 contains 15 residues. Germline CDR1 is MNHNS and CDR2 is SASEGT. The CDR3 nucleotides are TGTGCCAGCAGCGCACTAAGCGGACCCTACAATGAGCAGTACTTC. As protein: CASSALSGPYNEQYF.

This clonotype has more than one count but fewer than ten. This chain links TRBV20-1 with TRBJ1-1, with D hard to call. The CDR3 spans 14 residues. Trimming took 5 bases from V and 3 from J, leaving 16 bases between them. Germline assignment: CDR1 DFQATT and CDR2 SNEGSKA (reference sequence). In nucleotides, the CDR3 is TGCAGTGCTCCAACAATTAACCGGGACACTGAAGCTTTCTTT. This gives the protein CSAPTINRDTEAFF.

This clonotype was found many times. Here the CDR3 DNA reads TGTGCCATCACCGGCGATGAGCGGCAGCCCCAGCATTTT. Encoded protein: CAITGDERQPQHF. The V gene is TRBV10-3, the J gene TRBJ1-5; D is uncertain. This CDR3 is built from 13 residues. V lost 7 bases, J lost 7 bases, and 14 bases lay in between. The germline V gene encodes CDR1 ENHRY and CDR2 SYGVKD.

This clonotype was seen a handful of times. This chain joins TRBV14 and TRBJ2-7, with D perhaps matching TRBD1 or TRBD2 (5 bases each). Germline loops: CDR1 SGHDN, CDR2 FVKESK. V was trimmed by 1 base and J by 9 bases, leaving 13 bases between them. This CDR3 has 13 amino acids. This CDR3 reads CASSQVGDRAQYF. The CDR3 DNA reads TGTGCCAGCAGCCAAGTGGGGGATCGAGCGCAGTACTTC. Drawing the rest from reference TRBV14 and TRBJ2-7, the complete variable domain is EAGVTQFPSHSVIEKGQTVTLRCDPISGHDNLYWYRRVMGKEIKFLLHFVKESKQDESGMPNNRFLAERTGGTYSTLKVQPAELEDSGVYFCASSQVGDRAQYFGPGTRLTVT.

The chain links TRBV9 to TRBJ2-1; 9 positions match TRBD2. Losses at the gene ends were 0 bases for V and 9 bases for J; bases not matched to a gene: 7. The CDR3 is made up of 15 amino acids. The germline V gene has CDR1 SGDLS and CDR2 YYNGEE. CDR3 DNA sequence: TGTGCCAGCAGCGTAGTAGCGGGAGTCGGGAGTGAGCAGTTCTTC. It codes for CASSVVAGVGSEQFF.

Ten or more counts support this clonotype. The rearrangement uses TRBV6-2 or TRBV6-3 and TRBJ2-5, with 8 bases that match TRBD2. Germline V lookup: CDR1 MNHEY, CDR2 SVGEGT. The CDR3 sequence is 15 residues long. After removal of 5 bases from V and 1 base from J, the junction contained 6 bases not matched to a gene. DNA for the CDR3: TGTGCCAGCAGTGCGCGGGAGGTTATCCAAGAGACCCAGTACTTC. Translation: CASSAREVIQETQYF.

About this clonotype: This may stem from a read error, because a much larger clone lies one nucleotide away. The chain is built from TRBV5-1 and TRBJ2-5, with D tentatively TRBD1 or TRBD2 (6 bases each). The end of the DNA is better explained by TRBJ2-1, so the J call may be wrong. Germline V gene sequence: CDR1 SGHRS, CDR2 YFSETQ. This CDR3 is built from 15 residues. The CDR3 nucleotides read TGCGCCAGCAGCTTGGCTGTGGGGGGCGAAAAGACCCAGTTCTTC. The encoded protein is CASSLAVGGEKTQFF.

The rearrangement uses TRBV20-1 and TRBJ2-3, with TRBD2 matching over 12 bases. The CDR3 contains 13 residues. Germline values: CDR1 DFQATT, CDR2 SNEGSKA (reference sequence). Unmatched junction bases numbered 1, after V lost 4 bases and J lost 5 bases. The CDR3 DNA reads TGCAGTGCTACACTAGCGGGGGGAGATACGCAGTATTTT. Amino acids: CSATLAGGDTQYF.

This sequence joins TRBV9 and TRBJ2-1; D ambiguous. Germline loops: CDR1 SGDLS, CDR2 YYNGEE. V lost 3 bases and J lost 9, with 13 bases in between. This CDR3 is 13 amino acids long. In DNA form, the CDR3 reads TGTGCCAGCAGCGGGTCGACAAGTGGTGAGCAGTTCTTC. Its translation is CASSGSTSGEQFF.